These 26 T cell receptor beta chains were sequenced from one sample in a study of blood T cell repertoires in COVID-19. Some clones are missing from TCRdb's copy, which holds only in-frame ones; the method was immunoSEQ multiplex PCR. In the table there are roughly 50,000 clones, 65% to 90% of which are singletons. The specimen sequenced was peripheral blood. The origin of the receptors is a human donor in a cohort sampled during active COVID-19.

The V gene is TRBV11-1, the J gene TRBJ2-1; no definite D call. Germline V gene data show CDR1 as SGHAT and CDR2 as FQDESV (reference sequence). CDR3 length: 13 amino acids. Trimming pared 5 bases from V and 10 bases from J, leaving 15 bases between. CDR3 nucleotide sequence: TGTGCCAGCAGCGCGTCCCAGGTGTCCGAGCAGTTCTTC. Protein: CASSASQVSEQFF.

This chain joins TRBV2 and TRBJ2-7; 13 positions agree with TRBD2. The CDR3 length is 16 residues. Germline V gene sequence: CDR1 SNHLY, CDR2 FYNNEI. The ends lost 7 bases at V and 7 bases at J; junction bases unmatched: 13. This CDR3 reads CASIGGRTSGRGEQYF. CDR3 coding DNA: TGTGCCAGCATTGGGGGGAGGACTAGCGGGAGAGGAGAGCAGTACTTC. The full variable domain, rest sourced from reference TRBV2 and TRBJ2-7, is EPEVTQTPSHQVTQMGQEVILRCVPISNHLYFYWYRQILGQKVEFLVSFYNNEISEKSEIFDDQFSVERPDGSNFTLKIRSTKLEDSAMYFCASIGGRTSGRGEQYFGPGTRLTVT.

The V call is TRBV7-8, the J call TRBJ1-1; D remains unclear. This CDR3 comprises 16 residues. V lost 3 bases and J 1 base, leaving 15 bases between the germline ends. Germline values: CDR1 SGHVS, CDR2 FQNEAQ. The CDR3 reads CASSFREGSTNTEAFF. The CDR3 DNA reads as TGTGCCAGCAGCTTTAGGGAGGGATCGACGAACACTGAAGCTTTCTTT.

This clone was observed a handful of times. The genes are TRBV27 and TRBJ2-7, with 11 positions matching TRBD2. Germline assignment: CDR1 MNHEY and CDR2 SMNVEV (reference sequence). CDR3 length: 19 amino acids. Unmatched junction bases numbered 19, after V lost 5 bases and J lost 4 bases. Here the CDR3 reads CASSLKSRKLAGVGYEQYF. The CDR3 DNA reads TGTGCCAGCAGTCTAAAGTCCCGAAAACTAGCGGGAGTCGGGTACGAGCAGTACTTC.

This chain joins TRBV2 and TRBJ1-4; D unclear. The V end lost 3 bases, the J end lost 3 bases, and 8 bases lay between the germline ends. The CDR3 is 14 residues long. CDR1 and CDR2 (germline): SNHLY, FYNNEI. The CDR3 DNA is TGTGCCAGCAGTGACAGGTCCCCTAATGAAAAACTGTTTTTT. Translated: CASSDRSPNEKLFF.

The genes are TRBV3-1 (or the pseudogene TRBV3-2) and TRBJ1-2; unclear D gene. The CDR3 extends over 16 amino acids. Trimming pared 0 bases from V and 4 bases from J, leaving 15 bases between. CDR1 is LGHDT, CDR2 YNNKEL, per germline (reference sequence). Here the CDR3 reads CASSQDWRVLGYGYTF. CDR3 nucleotides: TGTGCCAGCAGCCAAGATTGGCGGGTCTTGGGCTATGGCTACACCTTC.

The chain couples TRBV27 to TRBJ1-6; the D gene is possibly TRBD1 (5 bases). The CDR3 length is 18 residues. CDR1 is MNHEY, CDR2 SMNVEV, per germline (reference sequence). The V gene lost 1 base and the J gene lost 3 bases, with 16 bases spanning the gap. The CDR3 DNA reads as TGTGCCAGCAGTTTATGGGGCAGGCCGCTAAACTATAATTCACCCCTCCACTTT. It codes for CASSLWGRPLNYNSPLHF.

The rearrangement uses TRBV2 and TRBJ1-1; D is ambiguous. Trimming took 7 bases from V and 0 from J, leaving 9 bases between them. CDR1 is SNHLY, CDR2 FYNNEI, per germline. The CDR3 totals 13 residues. DNA of the CDR3: TGTGCCAGCATGACACCTGTGAACACTGAAGCTTTCTTT. Protein product: CASMTPVNTEAFF.

The chain combines TRBV27 with TRBJ2-3; D is unresolved. Trimming shortened V by 2 bases and J by 6 bases, and 12 bases separated the two germline ends. Germline values: CDR1 MNHEY, CDR2 SMNVEV (reference sequence). This CDR3 spans 14 amino acids. The chain's CDR3 is CASSLVASGDTQYF. Written as DNA, the CDR3 is TGTGCCAGCAGTTTAGTTGCTAGTGGGGATACGCAGTATTTT.

The chain uses TRBV5-1 and TRBJ2-3, with 8 bases that match TRBD2. The CDR3 covers 14 residues. V was pared by 6 bases and J by 2 bases, with 5 bases of the junction left unmatched. Germline V lookup: CDR1 SGHRS, CDR2 YFSETQ. The CDR3 reads CASTPGGFTDTQYF. DNA for the CDR3: TGCGCCAGCACACCGGGGGGGTTCACAGATACGCAGTATTTT.

The rearrangement uses TRBV7-3 and TRBJ2-2; 8 nucleotides line up with TRBD2. The CDR3 covers 16 residues. Unmatched junction bases numbered 5, after V lost 0 bases and J lost 5 bases. CDR1 and CDR2 from the germline V gene are SGHTA and FQGTGA. CDR3 coding DNA: TGTGCCAGCAGCTTAACGTTTAGCGGGGATACCGGGGAGCTGTTTTTT. It translates to CASSLTFSGDTGELFF.

This clone was detected a few times. J is TRBJ1-6 and V is TRBV14, with D possibly matching TRBD1 (6 bases). The CDR3 extends over 13 amino acids. V was clipped by 4 bases and J by 6 bases, with 7 bases between them. The germline CDR1 and CDR2 sequences are SGHDN and FVKESK. CDR3 residues: CASSLQGNSPLHF. The CDR3, as DNA: TGTGCCAGCAGCCTACAGGGTAATTCACCCCTCCACTTT.

The CDR3: CASSIGGLVLYEQYF. The CDR3 DNA sequence: TGTGCCAGTAGTATAGGGGGACTAGTCCTCTACGAGCAGTACTTC. The chain is built from TRBV19 and TRBJ2-7, with 8 bases fitting TRBD2. Germline loops: CDR1 LNHDA, CDR2 SQIVND (reference sequence). This CDR3 is 15 amino acids long. The V gene end was trimmed by 1 base and the J gene end by 3 bases; junction bases not matched to a gene: 5.

The V call is TRBV25-1, the J call TRBJ1-6; 11 bases are a match to TRBD1. CDR3 length: 15 residues. J gave up 8 bases and V 6 bases, and 6 bases lay outside the gene matches. Germline V CDR1 and CDR2: MGHDK, SYGVNS. CDR3 region: CASSPLGQGDSPLHF. The CDR3 coding sequence is TGTGCCAGCAGCCCCCTGGGACAGGGGGATTCACCCCTCCACTTT.

This sequence joins TRBV2 and TRBJ2-5; 8 bases match TRBD1. Trimming took 4 bases from V and 2 from J; bases not matched to a gene: 3. The CDR3 has 14 residues. In germline, CDR1 is SNHLY, CDR2 FYNNEI. CDR3 in DNA: TGTGCCAGCAGTGCTTGGACAGGGCAAGAGACCCAGTACTTC. This codes for CASSAWTGQETQYF.

The chain joins TRBV5-4 to TRBJ2-7; 7 nucleotides align to TRBD1. The J segment lost 5 bases and the V segment lost 4 bases, leaving 6 bases of the junction unmatched. CDR1 is SGHNT and CDR2 is YYREEE in the germline V gene (reference sequence). This CDR3 contains 13 residues. The CDR3 loop is CASSADRANEQYF. CDR3 sequence (DNA): TGTGCCAGCAGCGCCGACAGGGCCAACGAGCAGTACTTC.

This clone was observed a single time. The chain uses TRBV6-6 and TRBJ2-1; D unresolved. The V end lost 1 base, the J end lost 4 bases, and 5 bases lay between the germline ends. CDR1 and CDR2 (germline): MNHNY, SVGAGI (reference sequence). The CDR3 loop spans 13 amino acids. The CDR3 sequence is CASSYFRYNEQFF. The DNA of the CDR3 is TGTGCCAGCAGTTACTTCCGTTACAATGAGCAGTTCTTC.

This rearrangement joins TRBV12-3 or TRBV12-4 to TRBJ2-5, with TRBD1 matching 8 bases. CDR3 size: 13 residues. Trimming removed 3 bases from V and 4 bases from J; junction bases left unmatched: 1. CDR3 sequence (DNA): TGTGCCAGCAGTTTCAGGGGGCGAGAGACCCAGTACTTC. Its protein product is CASSFRGRETQYF.

This clone was seen a single time. This chain links TRBV28 with TRBJ1-1; 11 nucleotides line up with TRBD1. Trimming at V came to 3 bases and at J to 3 bases, leaving 3 bases not matched to a gene. From germline, CDR1 is MDHEN and CDR2 SYDVKM. There are 15 residues in the CDR3. As DNA, the CDR3 is TGTGCCAGCAGTTTTTGGACAGGGGGCTACACTGAAGCTTTCTTT. Protein: CASSFWTGGYTEAFF.

This sequence joins TRBV19 and TRBJ1-1, with a possible D match to TRBD1 (5 bases). V dropped 6 bases and J dropped 0 bases, with 17 bases sitting between them. The CDR3 spans 16 residues. Germline V gene data show CDR1 as LNHDA and CDR2 as SQIVND (reference sequence). The CDR3 loop reads CASSGRWGGMNTEAFF. The CDR3 DNA follows: TGTGCCAGTAGCGGGCGGTGGGGGGGAATGAACACTGAAGCTTTCTTT.

The chain recombines TRBV11-2 with TRBJ2-7, with 7 nucleotides matching TRBD1. The V segment lost 3 bases and the J segment 2 bases; nucleotides outside the gene matches: 7. This CDR3 region has 15 residues. Germline CDR1 is SGHAT and CDR2 is FQNNGV. CDR3 nucleotide sequence: TGTGCCAGCAGCTTGGCGACAGGGCCTACCTACGAGCAGTACTTC. Translation gives CASSLATGPTYEQYF.

This chain connects TRBV4-1 to TRBJ1-1; the D gene is possibly TRBD1 (5 bases). The CDR3 has 15 residues. Per germline, CDR1 MGHRA and CDR2 YSYEKL. V dropped 1 base and J dropped 1 base, with 10 bases sitting between them. CDR3 in DNA: TGCGCCAGCAGCCAAGCGGACAACCCGAACACTGAAGCTTTCTTT. Its protein product is CASSQADNPNTEAFF.

J is TRBJ1-1 and V is TRBV5-5; D possibly corresponds to TRBD1 (5 bases). Between the trimmed V and J ends, which lost 4 bases and 3 bases, there was a span of 19 bases. The germline V gene has CDR1 SGHKS and CDR2 YYEKEE (reference sequence). The CDR3 runs 16 residues. CDR3 sequence (DNA): TGTGCCAGCAGCCCCTACTCCGGCCGGGGGGACACTGAAGCTTTCTTT. Translated: CASSPYSGRGDTEAFF.

The CDR3 protein is CASSQRDRANYGYTF. The CDR3 DNA reads as TGCGCCAGCAGTCAACGGGACAGGGCTAACTATGGCTACACCTTC. The chain has TRBV23-1 and TRBJ1-2; TRBD1 matches at 9 bases. TRBV23-1 falls under the ORF class, with uncertain function. Trimming cost V 2 bases and J 0 bases; bases outside gene matches: 1. This CDR3 contains 15 residues.

The chain couples TRBV6-5 to TRBJ2-1; TRBD1 agrees at 7 bases. Germline V gene data show CDR1 as MNHEY and CDR2 as SVGAGI. The CDR3 totals 15 residues. V shed 7 bases and J 9 bases; nucleotides not matched to a gene: 15. CDR3 nucleotide sequence: TGTGCCAGCACCGGACAGGCGGGTGTGGGCAGTGAGCAGTTCTTC. Residues: CASTGQAGVGSEQFF.

Here the CDR3 DNA reads TGTGCCAGCAGTGACTCTGTGAGCGGGGGACCCTACGAGCAGTACTTC. It codes for CASSDSVSGGPYEQYF. The chain carries TRBV6-4 and TRBJ2-7; 8 nucleotides line up with TRBD2. This CDR3 region has 16 residues. With 0 bases clipped from V and 2 bases from J, the junction kept 6 bases outside the gene matches. The germline V gene encodes CDR1 MRHNA and CDR2 SNTAGT.